This TCR beta chain was captured by sequencing in a study of T cell changes during pregnancy in multiple sclerosis. CDR1 and CDR2 (germline): LNHDA, SQIVND (reference sequence). Trimming removed 0 bases at V and 2 bases at J, with 14 bases between. The CDR3 consists of 17 residues. Some clones are missing from TCRdb's copy, which holds only in-frame ones; the method was immunoSEQ multiplex PCR. The data contain about 83,000 clones, approximately 90% of them singletons. The sequence came from a female donor in good health, serving as a control in a pregnancy study. Some clones in this sample may be carry-over from other donors' samples. Source: PBMCs, taken in the first trimester of pregnancy. The V call is TRBV19, the J call TRBJ2-1, with unresolved D. CDR3 in amino acids: CASSIDRGFLAYNEQFF. CDR3 nucleotide sequence: TGTGCCAGTAGTATAGATCGCGGATTCCTGGCCTACAATGAGCAGTTCTTC.